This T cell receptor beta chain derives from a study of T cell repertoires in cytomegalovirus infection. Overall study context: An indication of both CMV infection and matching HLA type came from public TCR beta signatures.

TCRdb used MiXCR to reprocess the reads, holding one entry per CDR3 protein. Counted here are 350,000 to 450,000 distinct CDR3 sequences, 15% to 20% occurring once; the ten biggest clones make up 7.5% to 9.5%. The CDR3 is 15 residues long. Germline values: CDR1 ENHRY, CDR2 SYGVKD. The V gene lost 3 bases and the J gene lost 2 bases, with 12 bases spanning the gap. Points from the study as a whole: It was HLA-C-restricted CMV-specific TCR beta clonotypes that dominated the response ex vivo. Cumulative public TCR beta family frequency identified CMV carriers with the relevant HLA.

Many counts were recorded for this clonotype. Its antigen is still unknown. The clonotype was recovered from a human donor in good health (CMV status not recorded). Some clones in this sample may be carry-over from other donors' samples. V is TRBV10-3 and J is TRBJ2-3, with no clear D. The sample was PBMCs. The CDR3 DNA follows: TGTGCCATCAGTGAACAAGGCGCCATCACAGATACGCAGTATTTT. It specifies CAISEQGAITDTQYF.